These 11 T cell receptor beta chains originate from one sample sequenced in a study of cytomegalovirus exposure and HLA in healthy donors. The PCR had 60 Vbeta and 13 Jbeta primers. Here immunoSEQ multiplex PCR was the method, and the copy in TCRdb shows in-frame clones only, minus some. This table has 180,000 or so clones, 76% appearing once. The specimen was PBMCs. The receptors come from a man younger than 30 in good health and CMV-seronegative.

In its sample, this clone was seen a few times. This chain uses TRBV30 with TRBJ2-7; possibly TRBD1 for D (5 bases). Germline V lookup: CDR1 GTSNPN, CDR2 SVGIG (reference sequence). The CDR3 has 14 amino acids. Trimming took 0 bases from V and 5 from J, leaving 14 bases between them. This CDR3 is CAWSVGAGMDEQYF. For the CDR3, the DNA is TGTGCCTGGAGTGTTGGGGCAGGGATGGACGAGCAGTACTTC.

This clone has just a few counts. The chain has TRBV28 and TRBJ2-1; TRBD2 matches 8 bases. The ends lost 11 bases at V and 2 bases at J; junction bases unmatched: 5. The CDR3 contains 13 residues. Germline values: CDR1 MDHEN, CDR2 SYDVKM. The chain's CDR3 is CAGAGGTYNEQFF. The DNA of the CDR3 is TGTGCCGGTGCGGGAGGTACCTACAATGAGCAGTTCTTC.

CDR3 region: CASSMGGAVYEQYF. The CDR3 DNA follows: TGTGCCAGTAGTATGGGCGGGGCAGTTTACGAGCAGTACTTC. The genes are TRBV19 and TRBJ2-7, with TRBD2 as a possible D gene (6 bases). Germline CDR1 and CDR2: LNHDA and SQIVND (reference sequence). The CDR3 contains 14 residues. Trimming pared 3 bases from V and 4 bases from J, leaving 13 bases between.

The CDR3 DNA is TGCAGCGTTGGAGGTGGAGAAGTATTTTCTTCGTGGAACTATGGCTACACCTTC. It translates to CSVGGGEVFSSWNYGYTF. V usage is TRBV29-1 and J usage is TRBJ1-2; D uncertain. The CDR3 is 18 residues long. Trimming took 4 bases from V and 2 from J, leaving 26 bases between them. CDR1 is SQVTM, CDR2 ANQGSEA, per germline. Full variable domain (outside the CDR3, taken from reference TRBV29-1 and TRBJ1-2): SAVISQKPSRDICQRGTSLTIQCQVDSQVTMMFWYRQQPGQSLTLIATANQGSEATYESGFVIDKFPISRPNLTFSTLTVSNMSPEDSSIYLCSVGGGEVFSSWNYGYTFGSGTRLTVV.

CDR3: CASSFGDRSFQPQHF. The CDR3 region has the DNA TGTGCCAGCAGTTTCGGAGACAGATCCTTCCAGCCCCAGCATTTT. The rearrangement links TRBV28 to TRBJ1-5, with TRBD1 as a possible D gene (5 bases). Germline CDR1 is MDHEN and CDR2 is SYDVKM. Trimming pared 3 bases from V and 7 bases from J, leaving 16 bases between. The CDR3 loop spans 15 amino acids.

The rearrangement uses TRBV16 and TRBJ2-1, with D uncertain. The germline V gene has CDR1 KGHSY and CDR2 FQNENV. This CDR3 is built from 11 residues. Trimming removed 6 bases from V and 3 bases from J, with 3 bases in between. CDR3 sequence reads: CASSHYNEQFF. The CDR3 nucleotides read TGTGCCAGCAGTCACTACAATGAGCAGTTCTTC.

V usage is TRBV6-5 and J usage is TRBJ1-1; tentative D call: TRBD1 (5 bases). Germline assignment: CDR1 MNHEY and CDR2 SVGAGI. The CDR3 extends over 14 amino acids. V gave up 6 bases and J gave up 1 base, with 12 bases separating them. The CDR3, as DNA: TGTGCCAGCAGCCTTCCTACAGGGAACACTGAAGCTTTCTTT. It is translated as CASSLPTGNTEAFF.

The chain recombines TRBV25-1 with TRBJ1-6; the D gene is possibly TRBD1 (6 bases). CDR1 and CDR2 from the germline V gene are MGHDK and SYGVNS. Between the trimmed V and J ends, which lost 8 bases and 7 bases, there was a span of 18 bases. CDR3 length equals 15 residues. CDR3 amino acids: CASPAGAVENSPLHF. CDR3 DNA: TGTGCCAGCCCAGCGGGGGCAGTGGAAAATTCACCCCTCCACTTT.

Comment on this clone: One end of the junction does not line up with germline, which may come from a read error. The chain has TRBV7-9 and TRBJ2-7, with 7 bases fitting TRBD2. Germline-derived CDR1 and CDR2 are SEHNR and FQNEAQ (reference sequence). The CDR3 is 17 residues long. CDR3 sequence: CSSSFGFSGTASYEQYF. CDR3 bases: TGTTCCAGCAGCTTTGGTTTCAGCGGGACTGCCTCCTACGAGCAGTACTTC. The complete variable domain, with remaining parts taken from reference TRBV7-9 and TRBJ2-7, reads DTGVSQNPRHKITKRGQNVTFRCDPISEHNRLYWYRQTLGQGPEFLTYFQNEAQLEKSRLLSDRFSAERPKGSFSTLEIQRTEQGDSAMYLCSSSFGFSGTASYEQYFGPGTRLTVT.

This chain joins TRBV18 and TRBJ1-1, with TRBD1 matching over 9 bases. Germline V CDR1 and CDR2: KGHSH, LQKENI. This CDR3 comprises 14 residues. V was clipped by 4 bases and J by 4 bases; unmatched bases: 4. As DNA, the CDR3 is TGTGCCAGCTCACGACAGGGGGGGGGCACTGAAGCTTTCTTT. Amino acids: CASSRQGGGTEAFF.

V usage is TRBV6-5 and J usage is TRBJ1-5; TRBD1 matches at 10 bases. In germline, CDR1 is MNHEY, CDR2 SVGAGI. The CDR3 is 14 amino acids. J gave up 7 bases and V 8 bases, and 8 bases lay outside the gene matches. DNA of the CDR3: TGTGCCAGCGCAATCGGGACAGGGGACCAGCCCCAGCATTTT. Its protein product is CASAIGTGDQPQHF.